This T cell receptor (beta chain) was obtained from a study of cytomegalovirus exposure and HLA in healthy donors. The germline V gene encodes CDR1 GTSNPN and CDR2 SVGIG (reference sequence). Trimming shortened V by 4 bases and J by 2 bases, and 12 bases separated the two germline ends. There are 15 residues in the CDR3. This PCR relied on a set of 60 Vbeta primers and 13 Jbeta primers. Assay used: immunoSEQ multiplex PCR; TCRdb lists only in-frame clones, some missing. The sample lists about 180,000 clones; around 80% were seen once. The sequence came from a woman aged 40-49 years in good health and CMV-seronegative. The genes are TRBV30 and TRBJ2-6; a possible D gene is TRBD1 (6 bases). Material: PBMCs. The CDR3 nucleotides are TGTGCCTGGAATGGACAGACGACTGGGGCCAACGTCCTGACTTTC. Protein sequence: CAWNGQTTGANVLTF.